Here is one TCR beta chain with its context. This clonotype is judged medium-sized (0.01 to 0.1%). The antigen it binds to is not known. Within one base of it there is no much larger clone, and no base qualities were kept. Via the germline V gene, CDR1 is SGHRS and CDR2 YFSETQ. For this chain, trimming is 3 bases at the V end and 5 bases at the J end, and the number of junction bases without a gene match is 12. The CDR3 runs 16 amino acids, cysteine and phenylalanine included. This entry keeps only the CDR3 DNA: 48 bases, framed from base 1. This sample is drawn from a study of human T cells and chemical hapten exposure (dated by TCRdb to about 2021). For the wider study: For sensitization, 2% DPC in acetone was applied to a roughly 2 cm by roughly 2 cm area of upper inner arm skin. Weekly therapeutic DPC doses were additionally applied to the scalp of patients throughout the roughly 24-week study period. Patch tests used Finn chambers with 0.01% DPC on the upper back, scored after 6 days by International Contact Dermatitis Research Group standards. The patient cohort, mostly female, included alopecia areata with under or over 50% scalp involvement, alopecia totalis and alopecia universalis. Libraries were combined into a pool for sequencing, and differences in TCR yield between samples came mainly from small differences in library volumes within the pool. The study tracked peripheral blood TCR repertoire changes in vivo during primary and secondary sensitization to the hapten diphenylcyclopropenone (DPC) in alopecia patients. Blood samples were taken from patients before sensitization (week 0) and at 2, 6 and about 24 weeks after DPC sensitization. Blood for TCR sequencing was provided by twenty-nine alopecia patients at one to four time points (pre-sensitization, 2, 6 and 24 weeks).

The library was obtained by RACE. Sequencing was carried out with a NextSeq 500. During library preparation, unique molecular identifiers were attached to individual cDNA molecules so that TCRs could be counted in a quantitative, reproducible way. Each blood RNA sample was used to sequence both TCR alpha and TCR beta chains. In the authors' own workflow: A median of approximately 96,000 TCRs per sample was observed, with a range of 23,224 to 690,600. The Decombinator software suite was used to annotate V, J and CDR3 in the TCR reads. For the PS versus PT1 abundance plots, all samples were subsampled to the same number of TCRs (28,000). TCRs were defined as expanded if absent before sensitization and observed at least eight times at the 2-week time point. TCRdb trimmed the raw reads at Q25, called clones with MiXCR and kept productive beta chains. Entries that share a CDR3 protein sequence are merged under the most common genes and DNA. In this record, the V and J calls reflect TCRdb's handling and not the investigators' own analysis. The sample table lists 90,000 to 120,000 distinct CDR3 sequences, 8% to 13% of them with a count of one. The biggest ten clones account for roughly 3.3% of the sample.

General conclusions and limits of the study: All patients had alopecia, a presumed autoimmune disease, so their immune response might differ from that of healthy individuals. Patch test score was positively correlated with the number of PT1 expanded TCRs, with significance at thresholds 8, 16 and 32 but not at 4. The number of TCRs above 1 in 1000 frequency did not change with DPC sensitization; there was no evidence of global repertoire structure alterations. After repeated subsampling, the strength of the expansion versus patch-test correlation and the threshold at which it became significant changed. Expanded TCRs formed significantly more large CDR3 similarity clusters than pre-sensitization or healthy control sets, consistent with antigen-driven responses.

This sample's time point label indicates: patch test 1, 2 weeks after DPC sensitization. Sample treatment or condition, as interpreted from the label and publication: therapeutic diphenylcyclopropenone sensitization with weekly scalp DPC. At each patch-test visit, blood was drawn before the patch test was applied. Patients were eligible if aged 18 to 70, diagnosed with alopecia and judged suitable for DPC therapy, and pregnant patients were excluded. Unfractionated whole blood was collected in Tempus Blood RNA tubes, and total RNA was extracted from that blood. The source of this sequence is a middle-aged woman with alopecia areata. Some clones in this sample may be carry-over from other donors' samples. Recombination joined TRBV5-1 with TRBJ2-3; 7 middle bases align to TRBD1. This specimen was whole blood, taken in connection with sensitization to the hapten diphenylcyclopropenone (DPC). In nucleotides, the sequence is TGCGCCAGCAGCTGGAGGAGAGCGCACAGGGGAGATACGCAGTATTTT. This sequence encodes CASSWRRAHRGDTQYF.